This T cell receptor (beta chain) is from a study of T cell changes during pregnancy in multiple sclerosis. The junction had 4 bases not matched to a gene; V was cut back by 0 bases and J by 4 bases. Germline values: CDR1 MGHRA, CDR2 YSYEKL. This CDR3 contains 16 residues. Assay: immunoSEQ multiplex PCR; the TCRdb copy retains only in-frame clones and omits some. Of about 99,000 clones in the sample, over 85% are singletons; the top ten hold 0.99%. This chain connects TRBV4-1 to TRBJ2-7, with TRBD1 matching 12 bases. Source: peripheral blood, taken after pregnancy. The clonotype originates from a female donor with multiple sclerosis, enrolled in a pregnancy study. As DNA, the CDR3 is TGCGCCAGCAGCCAAGATGGGGGACAGGGGGCGTACGAGCAGTACTTC. This gives the protein CASSQDGGQGAYEQYF.